These T cell receptor beta chains were read from a single sample in a study of T cell changes during pregnancy in multiple sclerosis. This table comes from immunoSEQ multiplex PCR, and its TCRdb copy is limited to in-frame clones, with some not included. The sample contains around 97,000 clones, about nine tenths of which appear only once. The specimen was peripheral blood, collected in the second trimester of pregnancy. The source is a female donor in good health, enrolled as a control in a pregnancy study. The CDR3 runs from the conserved cysteine through the conserved F or W. A D gene is named only where the DNA matches it firmly. The size field is filled for only some rows; it gives once, few, many or a size class.

d_call: NA
j_call: TRBJ1-5
clone_size: once
cdr3_length: 15
v_call: TRBV7-9
cdr3_nt: TGTGCCAGCAGCGGGACTTCCTTAGCAGGTCAGCCCCAGCATTTT
cdr3_aa: CASSGTSLAGQPQHF

d_call: TRBD1
j_call: TRBJ1-5
clone_size: NA
cdr3_length: 16
v_call: TRBV19
cdr3_nt: TGTGCCAGTAGTCAAGACAGGGGGCGGGCTTGGCAGCCCCAGCATTTT
cdr3_aa: CASSQDRGRAWQPQHF

d_call: NA
j_call: TRBJ1-2
clone_size: NA
cdr3_length: 12
v_call: TRBV6-5
cdr3_nt: TGTGCCAGCAGTGACAGGCGCTATGGCTACACCTTC
cdr3_aa: CASSDRRYGYTF

d_call: TRBD1
j_call: TRBJ2-6
clone_size: NA
cdr3_length: 15
v_call: TRBV29-1
cdr3_nt: TGCAGCGTTGCGGGACAGGGCCCTGGGGCCAACGTCCTGACTTTC
cdr3_aa: CSVAGQGPGANVLTF

d_call: TRBD1
j_call: TRBJ1-1
clone_size: NA
cdr3_length: 16
v_call: TRBV6-6
cdr3_nt: TGTGCCAGCAGCCAGCTACCGGGACAGAAGAACACTGAAGCTTTCTTT
cdr3_aa: CASSQLPGQKNTEAFF

d_call: NA
j_call: TRBJ2-2
clone_size: NA
cdr3_length: 16
v_call: TRBV19
cdr3_nt: TGTGCCAGTACGCAGCAACCGGAGCTGAACACCGGGGAGCTGTTTTTT
cdr3_aa: CASTQQPELNTGELFF

d_call: TRBD2
j_call: TRBJ2-7
clone_size: NA
cdr3_length: 16
v_call: TRBV27
cdr3_nt: TGTGCCAGCAGTTTATCACCTAGCGGGATGTCTTATGAGCAGTACTTC
cdr3_aa: CASSLSPSGMSYEQYF

d_call: NA
j_call: TRBJ1-6
clone_size: NA
cdr3_length: 13
v_call: TRBV2
cdr3_nt: TGTGCCAGCAGTGAGGTAGCAAATTCACCCCTCCACTTT
cdr3_aa: CASSEVANSPLHF

d_call: TRBD2
j_call: TRBJ2-1
clone_size: once
cdr3_length: 21
v_call: TRBV5-1
cdr3_nt: TGCGCCAGCAGCCCCGCCACCCGCTCGACTAGCGGGACTAAGTTCGGCAATGAGCAGTTCTTC
cdr3_aa: CASSPATRSTSGTKFGNEQFF

d_call: TRBD2
j_call: TRBJ2-1
clone_size: NA
cdr3_length: 15
v_call: TRBV6-5
cdr3_nt: TGTGCCAGCAGTCCGCGGGAGAAAAGGGACAATGAGCAGTTCTTC
cdr3_aa: CASSPREKRDNEQFF

d_call: NA
j_call: TRBJ1-2
clone_size: NA
cdr3_length: 11
v_call: TRBV19
cdr3_nt: TGTGCCACCGAATGGAGGCTGGGCTACACCTTC
cdr3_aa: CATEWRLGYTF

d_call: NA
j_call: TRBJ2-7
clone_size: NA
cdr3_length: 13
v_call: TRBV7-2
cdr3_nt: TGTGCCAGCAGCTTAGAGGGGGGGCGAGAGCAGTACTTC
cdr3_aa: CASSLEGGREQYF

d_call: TRBD1
j_call: TRBJ1-5
clone_size: NA
cdr3_length: 19
v_call: TRBV5-4
cdr3_nt: TGTGCCAGCAGCTTGCCCGGGACAGGGGGCTCTAATAGCAATCAGCCCCAGCATTTT
cdr3_aa: CASSLPGTGGSNSNQPQHF

d_call: TRBD1
j_call: TRBJ2-7
clone_size: NA
cdr3_length: 13
v_call: TRBV28
cdr3_nt: TGTGCCAGCAGTTATACAGGGGATGGCGAGCAGTACTTC
cdr3_aa: CASSYTGDGEQYF

d_call: TRBD1
j_call: TRBJ1-1
clone_size: NA
cdr3_length: 14
v_call: TRBV12-5
cdr3_nt: TGTGCTAGTGCCCGGGACAGCGTTGGGGTGATGGCTTTCTTT
cdr3_aa: CASARDSVGVMAFF

d_call: NA
j_call: TRBJ2-5
clone_size: NA
cdr3_length: 15
v_call: TRBV28
cdr3_nt: TGTGCCAGTAACAGGGATAGGGGATCAATGAAGACCCAGTACTTC
cdr3_aa: CASNRDRGSMKTQYF

d_call: TRBD1
j_call: TRBJ1-3
clone_size: NA
cdr3_length: 16
v_call: TRBV11-3
cdr3_nt: TGTGCCAGCAGTGAATACAGGGGAAACGCAGGAAACACCATATATTTT
cdr3_aa: CASSEYRGNAGNTIYF